Following are 5 T cell receptor beta chains from one sample sequenced in a study of OX40 agonist ivuxolimab in advanced cancers. Libraries were prepared by immunoSEQ multiplex PCR; TCRdb keeps only in-frame clonotypes and omits some of them. The profile shows some 32,000 clones, 84% of them singletons. Material: CD4+ or CD8+ T cells sorted from blood, obtained in a trial of the OX40 agonist ivuxolimab. The receptor source for this set is an adult with an advanced solid tumor such as melanoma, head and neck, liver or kidney cancer.

This chain joins TRBV4-1 and TRBJ2-1, with 8 bases fitting TRBD1. J was trimmed by 5 bases and V by 3 bases; bases with no gene match: 9. The CDR3 consists of 16 residues. CDR1 is MGHRA and CDR2 is YSYEKL in the germline V gene. The CDR3: CASSQGAGTGDNEQFF. The CDR3 DNA follows: TGCGCCAGCAGCCAGGGAGCCGGGACAGGCGACAATGAGCAGTTCTTC.

V gene TRBV11-2 combines with J gene TRBJ2-1; TRBD2 matches 10 bases. V shed 5 bases and J 8 bases; nucleotides not matched to a gene: 15. This CDR3 is built from 17 residues. Germline V CDR1 and CDR2: SGHAT, FQNNGV. Here the CDR3 reads CASSPLSGGIPLDEQFF. The CDR3 DNA follows: TGTGCCAGCAGCCCCCTTAGCGGGGGGATTCCCCTGGATGAGCAGTTCTTC.

The chain couples TRBV27 to TRBJ1-2; TRBD1 matches at 7 bases. V lost 0 bases and J lost 8; bases outside the gene matches: 6. This CDR3 has 14 amino acids. Germline V gene data show CDR1 as MNHEY and CDR2 as SMNVEV (reference sequence). The CDR3 region has the DNA TGTGCCAGCAGTTTATCGGTGACAGGGAAAGGCTACACCTTC. This gives the protein CASSLSVTGKGYTF.

The rearrangement links TRBV19 to TRBJ1-5; D gene uncertain. Germline CDR1 LNHDA, CDR2 SQIVND (reference sequence). Trimming shortened V by 0 bases and J by 7 bases, and 10 bases separated the two germline ends. The CDR3 is 14 residues long. CDR3 residues: CASSIETYLQPQHF. The CDR3 region has the DNA TGTGCCAGTAGTATAGAGACCTATTTGCAGCCCCAGCATTTT. Complete variable domain (other parts from reference TRBV19 and TRBJ1-5): DGGITQSPKYLFRKEGQNVTLSCEQNLNHDAMYWYRQDPGQGLRLIYYSQIVNDFQKGDIAEGYSVSREKKESFPLTVTSAQKNPTAFYLCASSIETYLQPQHFGDGTRLSIL.

The J gene is TRBJ1-4, the V gene TRBV14; D is unclear. The CDR3 sequence is 14 residues long. The ends were cut back, 1 base at V and 8 bases at J, with 11 bases in the middle. Germline loops: CDR1 SGHDN, CDR2 FVKESK. CDR3: CASSQVLLGEKLFF. In DNA form, the CDR3 reads TGTGCCAGCAGCCAAGTTCTACTCGGAGAAAAACTGTTTTTT.